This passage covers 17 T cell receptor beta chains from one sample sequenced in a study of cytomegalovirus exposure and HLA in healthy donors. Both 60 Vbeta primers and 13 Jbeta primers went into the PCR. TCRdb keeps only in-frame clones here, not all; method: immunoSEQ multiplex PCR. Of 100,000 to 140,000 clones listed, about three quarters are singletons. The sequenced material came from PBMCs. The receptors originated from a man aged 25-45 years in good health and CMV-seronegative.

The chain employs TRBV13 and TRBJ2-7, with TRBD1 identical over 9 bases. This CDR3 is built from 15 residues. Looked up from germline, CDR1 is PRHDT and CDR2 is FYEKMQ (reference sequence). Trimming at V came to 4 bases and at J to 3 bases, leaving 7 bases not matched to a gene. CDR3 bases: TGTGCCAGCAGCTCCACCGGGACAGGGTTCTACGAGCAGTACTTC. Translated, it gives CASSSTGTGFYEQYF. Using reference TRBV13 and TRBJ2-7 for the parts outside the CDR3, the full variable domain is AAGVIQSPRHLIKEKRETATLKCYPIPRHDTVYWYQQGPGQDPQFLISFYEKMQSDKGSIPDRFSAQQFSDYHSELNMSSLELGDSALYFCASSSTGTGFYEQYFGPGTRLTVT.

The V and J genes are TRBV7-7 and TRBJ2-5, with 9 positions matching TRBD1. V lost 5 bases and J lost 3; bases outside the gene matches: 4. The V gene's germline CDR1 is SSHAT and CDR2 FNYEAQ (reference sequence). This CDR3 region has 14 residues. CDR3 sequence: CASSPRTGEETQYF. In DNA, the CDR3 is TGTGCCAGCAGCCCGAGGACAGGGGAAGAGACCCAGTACTTC.

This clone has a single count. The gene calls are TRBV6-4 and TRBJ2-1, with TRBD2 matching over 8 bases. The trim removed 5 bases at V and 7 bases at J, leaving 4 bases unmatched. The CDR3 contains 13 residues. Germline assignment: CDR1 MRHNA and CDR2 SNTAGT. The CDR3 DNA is TGTGCCAGCAGTCTGGGACTAGGAAATGAGCAGTTCTTC. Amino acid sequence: CASSLGLGNEQFF.

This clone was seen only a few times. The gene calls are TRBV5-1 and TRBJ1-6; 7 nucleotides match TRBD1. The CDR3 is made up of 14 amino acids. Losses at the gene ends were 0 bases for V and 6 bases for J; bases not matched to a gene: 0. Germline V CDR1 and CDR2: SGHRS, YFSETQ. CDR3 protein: CASSLGQGNSPLHF. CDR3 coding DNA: TGCGCCAGCAGCTTGGGACAGGGTAATTCACCCCTCCACTTT.

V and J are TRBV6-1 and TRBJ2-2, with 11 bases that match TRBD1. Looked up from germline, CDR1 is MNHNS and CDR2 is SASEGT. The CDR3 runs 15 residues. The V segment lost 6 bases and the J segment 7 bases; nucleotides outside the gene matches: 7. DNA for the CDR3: TGTGCCAGCAGCACTCCGGGACAGGGGGTCGGGGAGCTGTTTTTT. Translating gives CASSTPGQGVGELFF.

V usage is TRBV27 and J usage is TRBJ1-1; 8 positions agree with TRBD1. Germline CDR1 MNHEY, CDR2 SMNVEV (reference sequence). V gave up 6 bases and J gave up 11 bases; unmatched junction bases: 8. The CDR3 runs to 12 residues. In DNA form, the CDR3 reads TGTGCCAGCAGCCCAGGGCAGGGGGCGGCTTTCTTT. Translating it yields CASSPGQGAAFF.

The CDR3 DNA reads as TGCAGCGTTGAAAGGGGATCAAGAAACACCGGGGAGCTGTTTTTT. Its translation is CSVERGSRNTGELFF. The genes are TRBV29-1 and TRBJ2-2, with a possible D match to TRBD1 (5 bases). The germline V gene has CDR1 SQVTM and CDR2 ANQGSEA. There are 15 residues in the CDR3. V shed 2 bases and J shed 2 bases, with 12 bases lying between them.

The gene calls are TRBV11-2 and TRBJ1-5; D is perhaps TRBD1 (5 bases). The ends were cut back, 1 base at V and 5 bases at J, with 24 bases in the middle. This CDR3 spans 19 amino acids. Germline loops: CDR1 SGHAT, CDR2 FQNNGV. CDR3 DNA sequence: TGTGCCAGCAGCTTAGGTACAGAGGGGTCCTGGGGGGAATATCAGCCCCAGCATTTT. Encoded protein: CASSLGTEGSWGEYQPQHF. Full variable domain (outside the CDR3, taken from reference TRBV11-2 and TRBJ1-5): EAGVAQSPRYKIIEKRQSVAFWCNPISGHATLYWYQQILGQGPKLLIQFQNNGVVDDSQLPKDRFSAERLKGVDSTLKIQPAKLEDSAVYLCASSLGTEGSWGEYQPQHFGDGTRLSIL.

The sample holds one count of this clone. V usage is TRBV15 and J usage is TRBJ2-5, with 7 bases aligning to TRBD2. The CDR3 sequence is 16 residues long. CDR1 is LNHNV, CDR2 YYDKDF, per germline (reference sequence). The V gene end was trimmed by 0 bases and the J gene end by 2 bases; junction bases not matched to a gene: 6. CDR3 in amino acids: CATSRDRASGQETQYF. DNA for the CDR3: TGTGCCACCAGCAGAGATCGAGCTAGCGGACAAGAGACCCAGTACTTC.

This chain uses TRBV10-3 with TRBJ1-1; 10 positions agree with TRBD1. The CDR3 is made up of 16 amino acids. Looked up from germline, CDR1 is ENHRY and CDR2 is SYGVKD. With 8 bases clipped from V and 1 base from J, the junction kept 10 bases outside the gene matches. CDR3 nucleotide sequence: TGTGCCATCCGCCGACAGGGGGCGGTTTCGAACACTGAAGCTTTCTTT. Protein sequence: CAIRRQGAVSNTEAFF.

The CDR3 DNA follows: TGTGCCAGCAGTCCTTTCCCGGGAACTCAAGAGACCCAGTACTTC. Amino acids: CASSPFPGTQETQYF. The chain combines TRBV27 with TRBJ2-5; D is possibly TRBD2 (5 bases). V shed 5 bases and J shed 2 bases, with 15 bases lying between them. This CDR3 comprises 15 residues. Looked up from germline, CDR1 is MNHEY and CDR2 is SMNVEV (reference sequence).

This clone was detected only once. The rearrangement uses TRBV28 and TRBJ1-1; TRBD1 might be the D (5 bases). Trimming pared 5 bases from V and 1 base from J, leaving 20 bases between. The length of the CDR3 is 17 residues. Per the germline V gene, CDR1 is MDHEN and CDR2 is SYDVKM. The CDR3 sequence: CASSPPGGGAENTEAFF. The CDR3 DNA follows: TGTGCCAGCAGTCCCCCCGGAGGAGGGGCGGAGAACACTGAAGCTTTCTTT.

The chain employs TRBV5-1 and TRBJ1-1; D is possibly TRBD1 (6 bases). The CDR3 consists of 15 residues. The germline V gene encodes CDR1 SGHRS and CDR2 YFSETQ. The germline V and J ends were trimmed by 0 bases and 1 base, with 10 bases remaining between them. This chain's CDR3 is CASSLEGGGNTEAFF. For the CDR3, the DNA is TGCGCCAGCAGCTTGGAGGGAGGGGGGAACACTGAAGCTTTCTTT.

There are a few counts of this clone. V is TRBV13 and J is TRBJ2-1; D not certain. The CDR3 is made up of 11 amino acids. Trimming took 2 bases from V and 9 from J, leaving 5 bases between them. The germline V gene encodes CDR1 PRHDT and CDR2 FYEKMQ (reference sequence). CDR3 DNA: TGTGCCAGCAGCTTATATCGTGAGCAGTTCTTC. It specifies CASSLYREQFF.

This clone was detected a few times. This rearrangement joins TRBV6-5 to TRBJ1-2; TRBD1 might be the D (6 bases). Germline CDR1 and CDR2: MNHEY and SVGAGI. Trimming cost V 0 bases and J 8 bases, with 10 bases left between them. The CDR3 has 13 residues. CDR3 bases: TGTGCCAGCAGTTACTCACAGGGTCGAGGCTACACCTTC. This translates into CASSYSQGRGYTF.

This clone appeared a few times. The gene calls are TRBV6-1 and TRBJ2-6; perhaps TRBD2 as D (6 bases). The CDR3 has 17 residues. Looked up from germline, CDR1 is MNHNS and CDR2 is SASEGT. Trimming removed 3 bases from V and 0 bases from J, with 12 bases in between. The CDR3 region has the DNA TGTGCCAGCAGTGAGGGAGGCGGGACCTCTGGGGCCAACGTCCTGACTTTC. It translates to CASSEGGGTSGANVLTF.

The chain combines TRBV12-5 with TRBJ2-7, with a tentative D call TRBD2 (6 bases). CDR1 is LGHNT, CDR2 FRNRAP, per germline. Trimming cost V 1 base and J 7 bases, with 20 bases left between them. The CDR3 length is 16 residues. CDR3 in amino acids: CASGLGEDRSWVEQYF. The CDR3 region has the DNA TGTGCTAGTGGTTTGGGGGAGGACCGATCTTGGGTTGAGCAGTACTTC.